Below are 6 T cell receptor beta chains sequenced from a single sample in a study of OX40 agonist ivuxolimab in advanced cancers. The table came from immunoSEQ multiplex PCR; TCRdb's copy has only in-frame clones and leaves some out. The repertoire includes around 19,000 clones, over 65% of them detected once, and about a fifth sits in the top ten. The specimen was CD4+ or CD8+ T cells sorted from blood, collected in a trial of the OX40 agonist ivuxolimab. The receptor set was obtained from an adult with an advanced solid tumor such as melanoma, head and neck, liver or kidney cancer.

The chain recombines TRBV5-4 with TRBJ1-6; D uncertain. From germline, CDR1 is SGHNT and CDR2 YYREEE (reference sequence). The ends were cut back, 2 bases at V and 7 bases at J, with 10 bases in the middle. This CDR3 contains 14 residues. This chain's CDR3 is CASSFSSGNSPLHF. In DNA, the CDR3 is TGTGCCAGCAGCTTCTCGTCCGGAAATTCACCCCTCCACTTT.

This clone was observed a handful of times. The chain recombines TRBV7-2 with TRBJ2-7; 10 bases map to TRBD2. The CDR3 has 14 amino acids. J gave up 2 bases and V 2 bases, and 0 bases lay outside the gene matches. CDR1 is SGHTA, CDR2 FQGNSA, per germline. CDR3 protein: CASSLSGGAYEQYF. In nucleotides, the CDR3 is TGTGCCAGCAGCTTAAGCGGGGGGGCCTACGAGCAGTACTTC.

This clone was counted a single time. The chain uses TRBV9 and TRBJ2-1; D unclear. The CDR3 runs 13 residues. Per the germline V gene, CDR1 is SGDLS and CDR2 is YYNGEE. The ends were cut back, 3 bases at V and 5 bases at J, with 9 bases in the middle. CDR3 sequence reads: CASSATVNNEQFF. The CDR3, as DNA: TGTGCCAGCAGCGCCACAGTGAACAATGAGCAGTTCTTC.

The CDR3 loop is CASSKAPAGQSRANVLTF. In DNA form, the CDR3 reads TGTGCCAGCAGTAAGGCGCCAGCTGGACAAAGTCGGGCCAACGTCCTGACTTTC. The chain employs TRBV25-1 and TRBJ2-6; a weak D match, TRBD1 (5 bases). This CDR3 region has 18 residues. Trimming took 5 bases from V and 5 from J, leaving 22 bases between them. Germline V gene sequence: CDR1 MGHDK, CDR2 SYGVNS.

The V gene is TRBV28, the J gene TRBJ2-7, with 7 positions matching TRBD1. Germline V gene data show CDR1 as MDHEN and CDR2 as SYDVKM. The CDR3 is made up of 15 amino acids. The V and J ends lost 6 bases and 3 bases, in that order; junction bases with no gene match: 11. In nucleotides, the CDR3 is TGTGCCAGCAGCCCCTCCGGGACAGTTTTCTACGAGCAGTACTTC. Translation gives CASSPSGTVFYEQYF.

This clone was observed a few times. The chain carries TRBV11-2 and TRBJ1-2, with D possibly being TRBD1 (5 bases). The length of the CDR3 is 14 residues. With 2 bases removed from V and 5 bases from J, the gap between germline ends came to 12 bases. Germline assignment: CDR1 SGHAT and CDR2 FQNNGV. The CDR3 DNA reads as TGTGCCAGCAGCTTAACGGTGGCAGGGTATGGCTACACCTTC. It translates to CASSLTVAGYGYTF.